A single sample is the source of the 32 T cell receptor beta chains below, sequenced in a study of vaccination and CD4 T cells after COVID-19. Cultured CD4+ T-cell DNA underwent Oncomine TCR Beta short-read sequencing. One entry per CDR3 protein, called by TCRdb with MiXCR from the PCR reads. The sample has about 20,000 distinct CDR3 sequences; less than 55% are singletons. Antigens of these TCRs are unknown. Stated treatment: roughly 10-day PBMC culture with coronavirus spike peptide pools or control peptides (ViraFEST assay). The sequenced sample consisted of CD4+ T cells from blood, cultured in vitro. The receptors here all came from a human donor who had recovered from COVID-19.

The CDR3 is CASSMPIGTGIKAATGELFF. The CDR3 DNA reads TGTGCCAGTAGTATGCCCATCGGGACAGGGATTAAAGCGGCCACCGGGGAGCTGTTTTTT. The chain is built from TRBV19 and TRBJ2-2; 9 nucleotides align to TRBD1. The CDR3 totals 20 residues. Germline trimming cut 3 bases from V and 4 bases from J; bases unmatched to any gene: 18. CDR1 and CDR2 (germline): LNHDA, SQIVND (reference sequence). Using reference TRBV19 and TRBJ2-2 for the parts outside the CDR3, the full variable domain is DGGITQSPKYLFRKEGQNVTLSCEQNLNHDAMYWYRQDPGQGLRLIYYSQIVNDFQKGDIAEGYSVSREKKESFPLTVTSAQKNPTAFYLCASSMPIGTGIKAATGELFFGEGSRLTVL.

This clonotype has more than one count but fewer than ten. This sequence joins TRBV7-2 and TRBJ1-5, with 7 bases aligning to TRBD1. CDR3 length: 13 residues. J was trimmed by 7 bases and V by 5 bases; bases with no gene match: 5. Germline lookup yields CDR1 SGHTA and CDR2 FQGNSA. This CDR3 is CASSQGQYQPQHF. The DNA of the CDR3 is TGTGCCAGCAGCCAGGGACAGTACCAGCCCCAGCATTTT.

The chain uses TRBV4-2 and TRBJ1-1, with 8 bases fitting TRBD1. Germline CDR1 and CDR2: LGHNA and YNFKEQ. The CDR3 totals 19 residues. The V segment lost 4 bases and the J segment 0 bases; nucleotides outside the gene matches: 16. CDR3: CASSPAGGVKSVLNTEAFF. Here the CDR3 DNA reads TGTGCCAGCAGCCCGGCAGGGGGCGTTAAGTCGGTCCTGAACACTGAAGCTTTCTTT.

The chain has TRBV6-5 and TRBJ1-1, with D unclear. The CDR3 is 13 amino acids. Trimming took 0 bases from V and 6 from J, leaving 8 bases between them. Germline CDR1 and CDR2: MNHEY and SVGAGI. Written as DNA, the CDR3 is TGTGCCAGCAGTTACTCCGAGAGAGCTGAAGCTTTCTTT. Amino acid sequence: CASSYSERAEAFF.

This clonotype was detected a few times. The chain combines TRBV5-5 with TRBJ1-1; the D is unclear. Trimming left V 0 bases short and J 7 bases short, with 13 bases between. This CDR3 has 14 amino acids. Germline V CDR1 and CDR2: SGHKS, YYEKEE (reference sequence). CDR3 bases: TGTGCCAGCAGCTTGGGCCCTACCCGGAGTGAAGCTTTCTTT. Translating it yields CASSLGPTRSEAFF. Full variable domain (outside the CDR3, taken from reference TRBV5-5 and TRBJ1-1): DAGVTQSPTHLIKTRGQQVTLRCSPISGHKSVSWYQQVLGQGPQFIFQYYEKEERGRGNFPDRFSARQFPNYSSELNVNALLLGDSALYLCASSLGPTRSEAFFGQGTRLTVV.

This chain uses TRBV6-2 or TRBV6-3 with TRBJ2-3; 8 nucleotides align to TRBD2. The CDR3 has 19 amino acids. Germline CDR1 is MNHEY and CDR2 is SVGEGT. V was pared by 0 bases and J by 2 bases, with 13 bases of the junction left unmatched. Here the CDR3 DNA reads TGTGCCAGCAGTTACTCGACGCCTCCCCCGGGGGGGGCCACAGATACGCAGTATTTT. Translated, it gives CASSYSTPPPGGATDTQYF.

The rearrangement uses TRBV5-1 and TRBJ2-3; 9 bases match TRBD2. Germline CDR1 SGHRS, CDR2 YFSETQ. The ends lost 2 bases at V and 1 base at J; junction bases unmatched: 5. The CDR3 consists of 16 residues. DNA for the CDR3: TGCGCCAGCAGCTTAGCGGGGGGCCACCGCACAGATACGCAGTATTTT. It translates to CASSLAGGHRTDTQYF.

CDR3 region: CASSERSLQYNEQFF. The CDR3 DNA is TGTGCCAGCAGTGAACGGTCCCTCCAATACAATGAGCAGTTCTTC. The chain uses TRBV2 and TRBJ2-1; D remains ambiguous. The CDR3 covers 15 residues. V gave up 2 bases and J gave up 4 bases, with 12 bases separating them. Germline V CDR1 and CDR2: SNHLY, FYNNEI. The full variable domain, in which reference TRBV2 and TRBJ2-1 provide the parts outside the CDR3, is EPEVTQTPSHQVTQMGQEVILRCVPISNHLYFYWYRQILGQKVEFLVSFYNNEISEKSEIFDDQFSVERPDGSNFTLKIRSTKLEDSAMYFCASSERSLQYNEQFFGPGTRLTVL.

The chain uses TRBV6-1 and TRBJ1-5; 8 bases are shared with TRBD1. Germline-derived CDR1 and CDR2 are MNHNS and SASEGT. With 8 bases clipped from V and 2 bases from J, the junction kept 2 bases outside the gene matches. The CDR3 spans 13 residues. This CDR3 reads CASGQGGNQPQHF. The CDR3 coding sequence is TGTGCCAGCGGACAGGGTGGCAATCAGCCCCAGCATTTT.

This clonotype has a handful of counts. The rearrangement uses TRBV30 and TRBJ2-2; D may be TRBD1 (6 bases). CDR1 and CDR2 from the germline V gene are GTSNPN and SVGIG (reference sequence). CDR3 length equals 22 residues. Between the trimmed V and J ends, which lost 1 base and 0 bases, there was a span of 30 bases. CDR3 protein: CAWSATNKPEDRKLSNTGELFF. The CDR3, as DNA: TGTGCCTGGAGTGCGACCAATAAACCTGAGGACAGAAAGTTATCGAACACCGGGGAGCTGTTTTTT.

This clonotype has only a few counts. This chain links TRBV21-1 with TRBJ1-2. TRBV21-1 is shown as a pseudogene. The length of the CDR3 is 17 residues. CDR3 amino acids: CASSYPPSSTPNYGYTF. CDR3 nucleotides: TGTGCCAGCAGCTACCCTCCGAGCAGTACCCCGAACTATGGCTACACCTTC.

CDR3 residues: CATSKDRGPNTGELFF. DNA for the CDR3: TGTGCCACCAGCAAAGACAGGGGACCGAACACCGGGGAGCTGTTTTTT. This chain links TRBV24-1 with TRBJ2-2, with TRBD1 identical over 8 bases. Germline V gene lookup returns CDR1 KGHDR and CDR2 SFDVKD. With 7 bases clipped from V and 0 bases from J, the junction kept 6 bases outside the gene matches. The CDR3 consists of 16 residues.

The chain uses TRBV11-2 and TRBJ1-6, with D possibly TRBD1 on 5 matching bases. Looked up from germline, CDR1 is SGHAT and CDR2 is FQNNGV. Trimming pared 6 bases from V and 7 bases from J, leaving 19 bases between. CDR3 length: 16 amino acids. CDR3 nucleotide sequence: TGTGCCAGCAGACCAGCGGGCGGGGCTGGGAATTCACCCCTCCACTTT. Amino acids: CASRPAGGAGNSPLHF.

This clonotype has more than one count but fewer than ten. The chain uses TRBV19 and TRBJ2-5, with a weak D call TRBD1 (6 bases). Germline CDR1 and CDR2: LNHDA and SQIVND (reference sequence). The CDR3 loop spans 16 amino acids. Trimming took off 2 bases at V and 2 bases at J, with 15 bases between the two ends. The CDR3 DNA follows: TGTGCCAGTAGTATAACTCCCGGACAGTATCAAGAGACCCAGTACTTC. Protein sequence: CASSITPGQYQETQYF. Variable domain in full (rest from reference TRBV19 and TRBJ2-5): DGGITQSPKYLFRKEGQNVTLSCEQNLNHDAMYWYRQDPGQGLRLIYYSQIVNDFQKGDIAEGYSVSREKKESFPLTVTSAQKNPTAFYLCASSITPGQYQETQYFGPGTRLLVL.

This clonotype was counted once. V and J are TRBV6-1 and TRBJ1-1; 7 bases map to TRBD1. CDR1 and CDR2 from the germline V gene are MNHNS and SASEGT. Losses at the gene ends were 7 bases for V and 3 bases for J; bases not matched to a gene: 11. CDR3 length: 15 amino acids. CDR3 in amino acids: CASTPPKGADTEAFF. The CDR3 DNA reads as TGTGCCAGCACTCCCCCAAAGGGGGCCGACACTGAAGCTTTCTTT.

This clonotype was counted between two and nine times. This chain links TRBV2 with TRBJ2-3, with D perhaps matching TRBD2 (6 bases). This CDR3 spans 15 amino acids. The ends were cut back, 4 bases at V and 5 bases at J, with 16 bases in the middle. Per the germline V gene, CDR1 is SNHLY and CDR2 is FYNNEI. CDR3 coding DNA: TGTGCCAGCAGTGTGATGAGTCTGCGGGGAGATACGCAGTATTTT. Translation: CASSVMSLRGDTQYF.

The chain carries TRBV6-1 and TRBJ2-5; 11 bases fit TRBD2. The V gene's germline CDR1 is MNHNS and CDR2 SASEGT. CDR3 length equals 14 residues. The V segment lost 8 bases and the J segment 7 bases; nucleotides outside the gene matches: 9. The CDR3 loop is CASATYSGRATQYF. DNA for the CDR3: TGTGCCAGCGCAACCTATAGCGGGAGGGCGACCCAGTACTTC.

In its sample, this clonotype was seen a few times. The chain has TRBV19 and TRBJ2-3; 8 nucleotides agree with TRBD1. The CDR3 length is 14 residues. The J segment lost 2 bases and the V segment lost 4 bases, leaving 2 bases of the junction unmatched. Germline-derived CDR1 and CDR2 are LNHDA and SQIVND (reference sequence). The CDR3 spells CASSRTGTTDTQYF. The CDR3 region has the DNA TGTGCCAGTAGTAGGACAGGGACCACAGATACGCAGTATTTT.

This clonotype was picked up a small number of times. The rearrangement links TRBV7-9 to TRBJ1-5; the D is unclear. V was cut by 1 base and J by 7 bases, with 11 bases left in between. The germline V gene encodes CDR1 SEHNR and CDR2 FQNEAQ (reference sequence). The CDR3 is made up of 14 amino acids. The CDR3 sequence is CASSLDGGRQPQHF. CDR3 coding DNA: TGTGCCAGCAGCTTAGACGGAGGGCGGCAGCCCCAGCATTTT.

The chain links TRBV5-1 to TRBJ2-7, with 7 bases identical to TRBD1. The J segment lost 0 bases and the V segment lost 2 bases, leaving 2 bases of the junction unmatched. The CDR3 covers 14 residues. Germline-derived CDR1 and CDR2 are SGHRS and YFSETQ. The DNA of the CDR3 is TGCGCCAGCAGCTTACAGGGGAGCTCCTACGAGCAGTACTTC. Encoded protein: CASSLQGSSYEQYF.

This clonotype came up a few times. The genes are TRBV7-2 and TRBJ1-5; D remains ambiguous. Germline V gene sequence: CDR1 SGHTA, CDR2 FQGNSA. The CDR3 runs 15 residues. V lost 3 bases to trimming and J lost 0 bases, with 9 bases between them. The CDR3 sequence is CASSLRAYSNQPQHF. The DNA for the CDR3 is TGTGCCAGCAGCTTGAGGGCCTATAGCAATCAGCCCCAGCATTTT.

V gene TRBV20-1 combines with J gene TRBJ1-2; maybe TRBD1 (6 bases). The CDR3 contains 12 residues. Per the germline V gene, CDR1 is DFQATT and CDR2 is SNEGSKA (reference sequence). The germline V and J ends were trimmed by 8 bases and 4 bases, with 14 bases remaining between them. CDR3 in DNA: TGCAGTACCGTCAGGGGTGTCTATGGCTACACCTTC. It specifies CSTVRGVYGYTF.

The chain carries TRBV6-5 and TRBJ2-7, with D possibly TRBD1 on 7 matching bases. Trimming shortened V by 1 base and J by 2 bases, and 18 bases separated the two germline ends. The length of the CDR3 is 17 residues. Germline CDR1 and CDR2: MNHEY and SVGAGI. CDR3 in DNA: TGTGCCAGCAGTTACTTAGGCGGGACAGTACGACCCTACGAGCAGTACTTC. Translation gives CASSYLGGTVRPYEQYF.

CDR3 loop: CATSGPGLRGGETQYF. The CDR3 DNA reads as TGTGCCACCAGTGGACCAGGGCTTCGGGGGGGGGAGACCCAGTACTTC. This sequence joins TRBV24-1 and TRBJ2-5, with 8 nucleotides matching TRBD2. CDR3 length equals 16 residues. The V and J ends lost 5 bases and 5 bases, in that order; junction bases with no gene match: 12. Germline CDR1 reads KGHDR; CDR2 reads SFDVKD.

The chain uses TRBV12-3 or TRBV12-4 and TRBJ2-5; TRBD2 matches at 7 bases. Germline trimming cut 3 bases from V and 3 bases from J; bases unmatched to any gene: 4. The CDR3 contains 14 residues. This CDR3 is CASSFGGNEETQYF. CDR3 coding DNA: TGTGCCAGCAGTTTCGGGGGGAACGAAGAGACCCAGTACTTC.

The CDR3 loop is CASSVEQNTGELFF. In nucleotides, the CDR3 is TGTGCCAGCAGTGTAGAGCAGAACACCGGGGAGCTGTTTTTT. The rearrangement joins TRBV6-4 to TRBJ2-2; no firm D call. V gave up 4 bases and J gave up 1 base, with 7 bases separating them. The CDR3 extends over 14 amino acids. Germline CDR1 reads MRHNA; CDR2 reads SNTAGT.

The V gene is TRBV11-3, the J gene TRBJ2-3, with D perhaps TRBD2 (6 bases). Trimming took off 4 bases at V and 6 bases at J, with 23 bases between the two ends. CDR3 length: 17 residues. Germline values: CDR1 SGHNT, CDR2 YENEEA. The CDR3: CASSSEGTAPGGDTQYF. The CDR3 DNA is TGTGCCAGCAGCTCGGAGGGTACGGCGCCGGGTGGGGATACGCAGTATTTT.

The J gene is TRBJ2-7, the V gene TRBV23-1; TRBD1 matches at 7 bases. TRBV23-1 is classed as an ORF, of uncertain function. The V segment lost 6 bases and the J segment 2 bases; nucleotides outside the gene matches: 4. CDR3 size: 13 residues. This chain's CDR3 is CASSPGGTYEQYF. DNA of the CDR3: TGCGCCAGCAGCCCAGGGGGTACCTACGAGCAGTACTTC.

The chain has TRBV4-1 and TRBJ2-3, with D possibly being TRBD1 (6 bases). Germline CDR1 MGHRA, CDR2 YSYEKL. Trimming cost V 4 bases and J 5 bases, with 13 bases left between them. CDR3 length: 14 residues. The CDR3 bases are TGCGCCAGCAGCCGGGGGCTTTCGGGAGATACGCAGTATTTT. This encodes CASSRGLSGDTQYF.

This rearrangement joins TRBV10-3 to TRBJ2-7; D may be TRBD1 (5 bases). V gave up 2 bases and J gave up 2 bases, with 10 bases separating them. Germline CDR1 ENHRY, CDR2 SYGVKD. The length of the CDR3 is 14 residues. The CDR3 nucleotides read TGTGCCATCAGTGAGAATAGACAGACCTACGAGCAGTACTTC. Translating it yields CAISENRQTYEQYF.

V gene TRBV3-1 combines with J gene TRBJ2-7, with 10 bases fitting TRBD1. The CDR3 extends over 14 amino acids. The germline gives CDR1 LGHDT, CDR2 YNNKEL (reference sequence). J gave up 6 bases and V 3 bases, and 5 bases lay outside the gene matches. CDR3 residues: CASSHDRGRGEQYF. The CDR3 DNA reads as TGTGCCAGCAGCCACGACAGGGGGCGAGGCGAGCAGTACTTC.

In DNA, the CDR3 is TGTGCCAGCAGCCTGACTAGCGGGTTAGAGACCCAGTACTTC. Translating it yields CASSLTSGLETQYF. V gene TRBV5-3 combines with J gene TRBJ2-5; the match to TRBD2 covers 10 bases. TRBV5-3 is designated an ORF whose function remains uncertain. The CDR3 is 14 amino acids. V was pared by 8 bases and J by 4 bases, with 8 bases of the junction left unmatched.